This TCR beta chain was identified in a study of response to subunit inactivated influenza vaccine. General study points: Each seasonal flu vaccination may recruit only limited new T cells, authors suggested.

Concerning this clonotype: As yet, its antigen is unknown.

From the RT-PCR reads, TCRdb called clonotypes with MiXCR, one entry per CDR3 protein. The table has about 190,000 distinct CDR3 sequences, roughly an eighth seen once. V was clipped by 4 bases and J by 3 bases; unmatched bases: 11. The CDR3 runs 19 residues. The chain combines TRBV12-3 or TRBV12-4 with TRBJ2-1; 14 bases match TRBD2. The specimen comprised CD8+ T cells sorted from PBMCs, sampled 5 to 6 days after vaccination. This receptor was taken from a man aged 45 to 65 who received an inactivated influenza vaccine. CDR3 region: CASSSPGTSGSGDYNEQFF. The CDR3 region has the DNA TGTGCCAGCAGTTCCCCCGGGACTAGCGGGAGTGGAGACTACAATGAGCAGTTCTTC.